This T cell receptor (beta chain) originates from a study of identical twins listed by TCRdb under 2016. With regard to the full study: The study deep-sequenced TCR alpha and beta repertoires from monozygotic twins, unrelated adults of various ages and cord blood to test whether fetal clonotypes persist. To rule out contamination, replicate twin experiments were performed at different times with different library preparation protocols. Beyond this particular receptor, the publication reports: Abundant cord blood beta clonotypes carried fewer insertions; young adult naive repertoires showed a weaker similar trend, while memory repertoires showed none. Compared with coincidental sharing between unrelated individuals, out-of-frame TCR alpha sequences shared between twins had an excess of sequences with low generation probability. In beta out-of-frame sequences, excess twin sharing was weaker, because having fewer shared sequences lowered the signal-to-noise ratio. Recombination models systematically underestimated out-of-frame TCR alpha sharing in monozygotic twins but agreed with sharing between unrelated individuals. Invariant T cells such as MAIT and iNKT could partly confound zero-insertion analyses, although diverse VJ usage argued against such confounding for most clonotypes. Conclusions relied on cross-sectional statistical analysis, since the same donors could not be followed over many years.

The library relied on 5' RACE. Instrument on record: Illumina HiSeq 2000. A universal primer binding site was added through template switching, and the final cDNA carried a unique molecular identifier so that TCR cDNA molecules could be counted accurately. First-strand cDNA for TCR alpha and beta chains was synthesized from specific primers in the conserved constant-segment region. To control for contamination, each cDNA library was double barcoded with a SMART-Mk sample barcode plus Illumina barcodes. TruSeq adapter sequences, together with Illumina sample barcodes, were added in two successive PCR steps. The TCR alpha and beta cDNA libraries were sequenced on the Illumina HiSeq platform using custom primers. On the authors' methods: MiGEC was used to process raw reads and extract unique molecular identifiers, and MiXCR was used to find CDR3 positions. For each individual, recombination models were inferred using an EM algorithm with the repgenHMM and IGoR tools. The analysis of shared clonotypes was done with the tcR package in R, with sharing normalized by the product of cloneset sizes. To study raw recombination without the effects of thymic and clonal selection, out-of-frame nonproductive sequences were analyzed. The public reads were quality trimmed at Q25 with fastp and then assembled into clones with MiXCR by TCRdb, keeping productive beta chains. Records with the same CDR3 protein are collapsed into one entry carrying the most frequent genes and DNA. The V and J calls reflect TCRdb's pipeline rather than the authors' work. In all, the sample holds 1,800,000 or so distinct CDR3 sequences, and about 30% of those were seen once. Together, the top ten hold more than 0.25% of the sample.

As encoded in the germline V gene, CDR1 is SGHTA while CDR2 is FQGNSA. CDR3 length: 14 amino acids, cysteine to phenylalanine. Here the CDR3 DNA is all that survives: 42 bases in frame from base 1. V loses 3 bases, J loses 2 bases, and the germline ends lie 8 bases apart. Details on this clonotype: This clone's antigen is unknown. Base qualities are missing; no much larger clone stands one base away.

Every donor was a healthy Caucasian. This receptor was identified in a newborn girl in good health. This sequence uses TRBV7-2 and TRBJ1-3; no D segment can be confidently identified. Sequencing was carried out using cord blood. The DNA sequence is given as TGTGCCAGCAGCTTGGCAATCCCTGGAAACACCATATATTTT. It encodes CASSLAIPGNTIYF.